The clone carrying this TCR beta chain was counted at least ten times. What it recognizes is unknown. The data are from a study of identical twins. Findings of the study overall: There was an excess of low generation probability in the out-of-frame alpha sequences that twins shared. Excess sharing between twins was weaker in beta out-of-frame sequences. Because invariant MAIT and iNKT cells could be present, zero-insertion analyses could be partly confounded.

TCRdb ran MiXCR on the 5' RACE reads and lists one entry per CDR3 protein. The sample includes a few hundred thousand distinct CDR3 sequences, roughly 9.5% seen only once; the top ten take around 3%. The CDR3 length is 14 residues. In germline, CDR1 is SGHRS, CDR2 YFSETQ. V shed 3 bases and J shed 7 bases, with 17 bases lying between them. These same data were also listed under a study on yellow fever vaccine responses in identical twins.

What was sequenced was PBMCs. The chain joins TRBV5-1 to TRBJ2-7; tentative D call: TRBD1 (6 bases). The receptor was derived from a woman between 18 and 30 years old in good health. CDR3 coding DNA: TGCGCCAGCAGCTCTCCGGACAGATTTATAGAGCAGTACTTC. This encodes CASSSPDRFIEQYF.